One and the same sample provided the 29 T cell receptor beta chains below, sequenced in a study of molecular identifiers for immune sequencing clone quantification. TCRdb passed the PCR reads through MiXCR, listing each CDR3 protein once. The table shows some 680,000 distinct CDR3 sequences, with 25% occurring only once. Material for sequencing was naive CD8+ T cells from blood, with Jurkat cell RNA spiked in. Subset described: FACS-sorted CD8+CD4-CCR7+CD45RA+ naive T cells. These receptor sequences come from a human donor in good health. Some libraries in this study had Jurkat cell RNA spiked in.

This clonotype has only a few counts. This sequence joins TRBV30 and TRBJ1-2; tentative D call: TRBD1 (6 bases). The V end was cut by 2 bases, the J end by 0 bases, with 19 bases between. Germline V CDR1 and CDR2: GTSNPN, SVGIG (reference sequence). The CDR3 has 17 amino acids. DNA for the CDR3: TGTGCCTGGAGTTTCGATGGGGGCTGGGGTTCTAACTATGGCTACACCTTC. Residues: CAWSFDGGWGSNYGYTF.

The CDR3 region has the DNA TGTGCCAGCAGTGGGACAGGTTACTCCTTCTACGAGCAGTACTTC. It specifies CASSGTGYSFYEQYF. The rearrangement uses TRBV28 and TRBJ2-7; 8 nucleotides match TRBD1. In germline, CDR1 is MDHEN, CDR2 SYDVKM. This CDR3 is 15 amino acids long. With V trimmed by 5 bases and J by 3 bases, 9 bases remained unmatched.

This clonotype was detected a few times. V gene TRBV20-1 combines with J gene TRBJ2-5; TRBD2 matches 9 bases. The CDR3 runs to 16 residues. Germline assignment: CDR1 DFQATT and CDR2 SNEGSKA (reference sequence). V lost 0 bases and J lost 5; bases outside the gene matches: 10. CDR3 residues: CSARDNAGGPPETQYF. The CDR3 DNA reads as TGCAGTGCTAGAGATAATGCGGGGGGGCCCCCCGAGACCCAGTACTTC.

The rearrangement uses TRBV11-2 and TRBJ1-4, with D tentatively TRBD1 (6 bases). The CDR3 is made up of 16 amino acids. V lost 5 bases, J lost 8 bases, and 21 bases lay in between. Germline CDR1 and CDR2: SGHAT and FQNNGV. The DNA of the CDR3 is TGTGCCAGCAGCCGAGGACTAGGGGGGGGGAAAGAAAAACTGTTTTTT. Encoded protein: CASSRGLGGGKEKLFF.

The table lists this clonotype with a few counts. This chain joins TRBV7-9 and TRBJ2-1, with D uncertain. The CDR3 consists of 17 residues. V was shortened by 0 bases and J by 2 bases, with 14 bases between the two germline ends. The germline V gene encodes CDR1 SEHNR and CDR2 FQNEAQ (reference sequence). The CDR3 region has the DNA TGTGCCAGCAGCTTAGCGGTTGACCTTCGAACCTACAATGAGCAGTTCTTC. This codes for CASSLAVDLRTYNEQFF.

This clonotype was observed many times. The rearrangement uses TRBV30 and TRBJ2-1; 8 bases line up with TRBD2. Unmatched junction bases numbered 5, after V lost 5 bases and J lost 5 bases. Germline CDR1 and CDR2: GTSNPN and SVGIG (reference sequence). The CDR3 length is 13 residues. The CDR3 region is CAWAGTRNNEQFF. Written as DNA, the CDR3 is TGTGCCTGGGCCGGGACTAGGAACAATGAGCAGTTCTTC.

The V call is TRBV30, the J call TRBJ1-1; 7 bases agree with TRBD1. Trimming cost V 1 base and J 2 bases; bases outside gene matches: 7. Germline values: CDR1 GTSNPN, CDR2 SVGIG (reference sequence). The CDR3 consists of 15 residues. CDR3 nucleotides: TGTGCCTGGAGTGCGTCAGACAGGGTAAACACTGAAGCTTTCTTT. Protein sequence: CAWSASDRVNTEAFF.

This clonotype turned up a few times. This rearrangement joins TRBV10-3 to TRBJ2-2, with D perhaps TRBD1 or TRBD2 (5 bases each). Trimming pared 3 bases from V and 5 bases from J, leaving 13 bases between. Germline CDR1 ENHRY, CDR2 SYGVKD. The CDR3 has 15 amino acids. CDR3 residues: CAISERDEVTGELFF. In DNA, the CDR3 is TGTGCCATCAGTGAAAGGGACGAGGTGACCGGGGAGCTGTTTTTT.

This clonotype was seen only once. V is TRBV14 and J is TRBJ2-7; maybe TRBD2 (6 bases). The CDR3 loop spans 15 amino acids. Per germline, CDR1 SGHDN and CDR2 FVKESK. Trimming left V 11 bases short and J 1 base short, with 21 bases between. The DNA for the CDR3 is TGTGCCGGCCGCCACGGGGACGGGGGATCCTACGAGCAGTACTTC. Its translation: CAGRHGDGGSYEQYF.

This clonotype was seen ten or more times. The J gene is TRBJ1-1, the V gene TRBV29-1; 8 bases agree with TRBD1. The CDR3 contains 12 residues. Germline V gene lookup returns CDR1 SQVTM and CDR2 ANQGSEA. With 6 bases clipped from V and 10 bases from J, the junction kept 10 bases outside the gene matches. The CDR3 protein is CSVNDRGAGAFF. Written as DNA, the CDR3 is TGCAGCGTGAATGACAGGGGTGCGGGAGCTTTCTTT.

The chain is built from TRBV2 and TRBJ2-3; 7 positions match TRBD2. V dropped 2 bases and J dropped 2; count of bases not matched to a gene: 10. This CDR3 has 17 amino acids. Germline loops: CDR1 SNHLY, CDR2 FYNNEI. The CDR3 bases are TGTGCCAGCAGTGAATGGGCTAGCGGAGAAAACACAGATACGCAGTATTTT. Translated: CASSEWASGENTDTQYF.

This clonotype has a count of ten or more. The chain has TRBV14 and TRBJ1-1, with unresolved D. The CDR3 sequence is 14 residues long. CDR1 is SGHDN, CDR2 FVKESK, per germline. V was cut by 0 bases and J by 3 bases, with 8 bases left in between. CDR3: CASSQDAGYTEAFF. CDR3 DNA: TGTGCCAGCAGCCAAGATGCGGGGTACACTGAAGCTTTCTTT.

Comment on this clonotype: A much larger clone is a single base away; this may be a read error. This chain links TRBV11-2 with TRBJ2-4; D is possibly TRBD2 (7 bases). Germline V gene sequence: CDR1 SGHAT, CDR2 FQNNGV. The CDR3 loop spans 15 amino acids. The V end was cut by 3 bases, the J end by 5 bases, with 14 bases between. The CDR3 nucleotides are TGTGCCAGCAGCTTGTTGGCGGGGGCCCAAAACATTCAGTACTTC. It yields the protein CASSLLAGAQNIQYF.

About this clonotype: The junction does not match germline at one end; this may be a read error. V usage is TRBV12-3 or TRBV12-4 and J usage is TRBJ2-3; 11 bases are shared with TRBD1. This CDR3 has 16 amino acids. This chain's CDR3 is CACSSRTGGVKDTQYF. The DNA of the CDR3 is TGTGCCTGCAGTTCAAGGACAGGGGGCGTGAAAGATACGCAGTATTTT.

This clonotype appeared many times. This chain uses TRBV29-1 with TRBJ2-1, with TRBD2 identical over 13 bases. V lost 1 base, J lost 9 bases, and 6 bases stayed unmatched. Germline V gene lookup returns CDR1 SQVTM and CDR2 ANQGSEA. This CDR3 contains 15 residues. CDR3 coding DNA: TGCAGCGTTGAAGCGGGACTAGCGGGGATTAGTGAGCAGTTCTTC. Protein product: CSVEAGLAGISEQFF.

Of note for this clonotype: Possible read error: a much larger clone is one base away. V usage is TRBV12-3 or TRBV12-4 and J usage is TRBJ1-4; D is perhaps TRBD1 (5 bases). The ends were cut back, 5 bases at V and 6 bases at J, with 16 bases in the middle. CDR3 length: 15 amino acids. CDR3 loop: CASSTPGRVDEKLFF. DNA of the CDR3: TGTGCCAGCAGTACACCAGGCAGGGTGGATGAAAAACTGTTTTTT.

The chain links TRBV19 to TRBJ2-2; TRBD2 matches at 11 bases. V gave up 7 bases and J gave up 10 bases; unmatched junction bases: 8. Germline CDR1 reads LNHDA; CDR2 reads SQIVND (reference sequence). The CDR3 contains 14 residues. CDR3 in amino acids: CASTLAGGVEELFF. The CDR3 DNA reads as TGTGCCAGTACTCTAGCGGGAGGCGTGGAGGAGCTGTTTTTT.

The CDR3 bases are TGTGCCAGCTGGGACAGGGCTCGTGGCTACACCTTC. This translates into CASWDRARGYTF. V is TRBV12-3 or TRBV12-4 and J is TRBJ1-2, with 9 bases that match TRBD1. The CDR3 totals 12 residues. J gave up 7 bases and V 8 bases, and 5 bases lay outside the gene matches.

This clonotype showed up just once. A much larger clone differs from this one at a single base, so this may be a read error. This rearrangement joins TRBV29-1 to TRBJ2-7; the D gene is possibly TRBD2 (6 bases). V was cut by 4 bases and J by 3 bases, with 16 bases left in between. From germline, CDR1 is SQVTM and CDR2 ANQGSEA. The CDR3 runs to 14 residues. The CDR3 protein is CSVASIAAVYEQYF. In DNA, the CDR3 is TGCAGCGTTGCGTCAATAGCGGCAGTCTACGAGCAGTACTTC.

This clonotype was seen at least ten times. The V call is TRBV7-6, the J call TRBJ2-5; perhaps D is TRBD1 or TRBD2 (6 bases each). Looked up from germline, CDR1 is SGHVS and CDR2 is FNYEAQ. The CDR3 covers 15 residues. Trimming shortened V by 5 bases and J by 5 bases, and 18 bases separated the two germline ends. In DNA, the CDR3 is TGTGCCAGCAGCCTATTCCAGCGAGGGGGGGAGACCCAGTACTTC. Its protein is CASSLFQRGGETQYF.

This clonotype was found many times. V is TRBV7-9 and J is TRBJ2-7; D is unresolved. The CDR3 runs 14 residues. The ends were cut back, 4 bases at V and 6 bases at J, with 16 bases in the middle. The germline V gene encodes CDR1 SEHNR and CDR2 FQNEAQ (reference sequence). The CDR3 reads CASSSVLIEGEQYF. CDR3 sequence (DNA): TGTGCCAGCAGCTCCGTGCTGATAGAAGGCGAGCAGTACTTC.

Only a few counts were recorded for this clonotype. The CDR3 region is CASYPLGGESAGELFF. The CDR3 region has the DNA TGTGCCAGCTACCCGTTGGGGGGCGAGTCTGCCGGGGAGCTGTTTTTT. The genes are TRBV2 and TRBJ2-2, with D perhaps matching TRBD1 or TRBD2 (6 bases each). The CDR3 is made up of 16 amino acids. Germline CDR1 reads SNHLY; CDR2 reads FYNNEI. Trimming shortened V by 8 bases and J by 6 bases, and 22 bases separated the two germline ends.

This clonotype was counted only a few times. The J gene is TRBJ2-1, the V gene TRBV4-1; no reliable D call. Germline V CDR1 and CDR2: MGHRA, YSYEKL. V lost 1 base and J 1 base, leaving 8 bases between the germline ends. This CDR3 has 15 amino acids. CDR3 in amino acids: CASSQVGGSYNEQFF. The DNA of the CDR3 is TGCGCCAGCAGCCAAGTTGGCGGTTCCTACAATGAGCAGTTCTTC.

V usage is TRBV6-2 or TRBV6-3 and J usage is TRBJ1-5; the match to TRBD1 covers 7 bases. The length of the CDR3 is 15 residues. Germline lookup yields CDR1 MNHEY and CDR2 SVGEGT. Losses at the gene ends were 6 bases for V and 4 bases for J; bases not matched to a gene: 9. CDR3 residues: CASRWDSSLNQPQHF. CDR3 nucleotide sequence: TGTGCCAGCAGATGGGACAGTTCCTTAAATCAGCCCCAGCATTTT.

A few counts support this clonotype. The chain is built from TRBV7-9 and TRBJ2-3; 9 nucleotides align to TRBD2. Trimming at V came to 11 bases and at J to 1 base, leaving 13 bases not matched to a gene. The CDR3 covers 16 residues. The germline V gene has CDR1 SEHNR and CDR2 FQNEAQ (reference sequence). CDR3 in DNA: TGTGCCGGAGAGTCTAGCGGGGTAGGGGGCACAGATACGCAGTATTTT. It encodes CAGESSGVGGTDTQYF.

Ten or more counts support this clonotype. The V gene is TRBV12-3 or TRBV12-4, the J gene TRBJ1-2; maybe TRBD1 (5 bases). This CDR3 has 13 amino acids. V lost 5 bases, J lost 4 bases, and 11 bases lay in between. The chain's CDR3 is CASSPSGGYGYTF. As DNA, the CDR3 is TGTGCCAGCAGTCCGTCTGGGGGCTATGGCTACACCTTC.

The gene calls are TRBV6-2 or TRBV6-3 and TRBJ2-7, with a weak D call TRBD1 (6 bases). V lost 2 bases, J lost 6 bases, and 11 bases lay in between. This CDR3 spans 13 amino acids. Germline V lookup: CDR1 MNHEY, CDR2 SVGEGT. CDR3 DNA sequence: TGTGCCAGCAGTTACCCCTCAGGGGTCGAGCAGTACTTC. This translates into CASSYPSGVEQYF.

About this clonotype itself: A much larger clonotype is one base distant, so this may be a read error. The CDR3 does not close with the conserved phenylalanine or tryptophan, likely indicating a read error. The V gene is TRBV6-2 or TRBV6-3, the J gene TRBJ2-7, with 9 bases aligning to TRBD1. This CDR3 is 13 amino acids long. The V and J ends lost 8 bases and 3 bases, in that order; junction bases with no gene match: 5. Germline CDR1 and CDR2: MNHEY and SVGEGT. CDR3 nucleotide sequence: TGTGCCAGCCCCGACAGGGGGGACTACGAGCAGTACTCC. Its protein is CASPDRGDYEQYS.

This clonotype appeared many times. V is TRBV30 and J is TRBJ2-7, with TRBD1 as a possible D gene (5 bases). This CDR3 is built from 12 residues. The germline gives CDR1 GTSNPN, CDR2 SVGIG (reference sequence). Deletions cut 2 bases from V and 3 bases from J, with 8 bases between. The CDR3 loop is CAWSWGSYEQYF. Written as DNA, the CDR3 is TGTGCCTGGAGTTGGGGCAGCTACGAGCAGTACTTC.